This is a list of T cell receptor beta chains from one sample in a study of blood T cell repertoires in COVID-19. Repertoires were generated with immunoSEQ multiplex PCR, while TCRdb's copy carries only in-frame clones and drops some. The data contain roughly 250,000 clones, about 85% of them seen just once; the ten biggest clones take up about 0.9%. Sequenced input: peripheral blood. The receptors were sampled from a human donor with COVID-19, enrolled during active disease. The donor label of this sample is uncertain. Each CDR3 is given with its conserved first and last residue. D genes are given only for firm matches. Clone size appears in some rows only: once, few, many, or a class for an expanded clone.

>.|.|TRBJ2-3|TRBV9
TGTGCCAGCAGCCCATTGAGCACAGATACGCAGTATTTT
CASSPLSTDTQYF
>.|TRBD1|TRBJ1-6|TRBV29-1
TGCAGCGTGGGGGGACAGAATAGTTATAATTCACCCCTCCACTTT
CSVGGQNSYNSPLHF
>.|TRBD1|TRBJ1-2|TRBV10-3
TGTGCCATCAGTGAGCTGTCAGGGGGCGATGGCTACACCTTC
CAISELSGGDGYTF
>.|TRBD1|TRBJ1-1|TRBV9
TGTGCCAGCAGCCCACAGGGGTTCGTGGACACTGAAGCTTTCTTT
CASSPQGFVDTEAFF
>.|.|TRBJ1-3|TRBV19
TGTGCCAGTAGTTCTCCGGGATTCTCTGGAAACACCATATATTTT
CASSSPGFSGNTIYF
>.|TRBD2|TRBJ2-3|TRBV7-2
TGTGCCAGCAGCTCGACTAGCGGGTACACAGATACGCAGTATTTT
CASSSTSGYTDTQYF
>once|TRBD1|TRBJ1-1|TRBV11-3
TGTGCCAGCAGCTTAGCGCCGGGACAGGGGGCAAGTGAAGCTTTCTTT
CASSLAPGQGASEAFF
>few|TRBD2|TRBJ2-1|TRBV9
TGTGCCAGCAGCGTAGCGGGGGGGCAAATGAATGAGCAGTTCTTC
CASSVAGGQMNEQFF
>.|TRBD2|TRBJ2-5|TRBV15
TGTGCCACCAGCAGATCTAGCGGGGACCAAGAGACCCAGTACTTC
CATSRSSGDQETQYF
>.|TRBD1|TRBJ1-2|TRBV5-1
TGCGCCAGCAGCTCACAGGGGGCCAGTGGCTACACCTTC
CASSSQGASGYTF
>.|.|TRBJ1-6|TRBV5-6
TGTGCCAGCAGCCCGGGCCGGGGGTTAACAAATTCACCCCTCCACTTT
CASSPGRGLTNSPLHF
>.|.|TRBJ1-5|TRBV7-9
TGTGCCAGCAGCTTAGCGGCGGCGTATAGCAATCAGCCCCAGCATTTT
CASSLAAAYSNQPQHF
>.|.|TRBJ1-3|TRBV28
TGTGCCAGCAGTTTTGGTATTGGGGCCTCGGCAGGAAACACCATATATTTT
CASSFGIGASAGNTIYF
>.|.|TRBJ1-2|TRBV3-1/TRBV3-2
TGTGCCAGCAGCCAAGGTTACAGATATGGCTACACCTTC
CASSQGYRYGYTF
>few|.|TRBJ1-5|TRBV19
TGTGCCAGTAGTCATGGTCGGGGGGACTGGCCCCAGCATTTT
CASSHGRGDWPQHF
>.|.|TRBJ1-1|TRBV5-5
TGTGCCAGCAGCTTCGGGGGGCCTGAAGCTTTCTTT
CASSFGGPEAFF
>.|TRBD2|TRBJ2-1|TRBV7-9
TGTGCCAGCAGCTTAGGACTAGCCGTGAACAATGAGCAGTTCTTC
CASSLGLAVNNEQFF
>.|.|TRBJ1-1|TRBV19
TGTGCCAGTAGTTCGGTGGGCGGAGGCACTGAAGCTTTCTTT
CASSSVGGGTEAFF
>.|TRBD2|TRBJ2-1|TRBV4-1
TGCGCCAGCAGCCAAGACGAGGGGAGGGGTCAGTTCTTC
CASSQDEGRGQFF
>.|.|TRBJ2-2|TRBV28
TGTGCCAGCAGTCCTCAGGGTTTTAACGGGGAGCTGTTTTTT
CASSPQGFNGELFF
>.|.|TRBJ2-6|TRBV5-1
TGCGCCAGCACCCCAAACTCTGGGGCCAACGTCCTGACTTTC
CASTPNSGANVLTF
>.|TRBD1|TRBJ2-7|TRBV19
TGTGCCAGTAGTAGGGGGACAGCTTTCTACGAGCAGTACTTC
CASSRGTAFYEQYF
>.|.|TRBJ1-5|TRBV19
TGTGCCAGTAGTCTGGTGGGGGGGCCCCAGCATTTT
CASSLVGGPQHF
>.|TRBD2|TRBJ2-1|TRBV7-2
TGTGCCAGCAGCTCCCAAACTAGCGGGAGGATCTATGAGCAGTTCTTC
CASSSQTSGRIYEQFF
>.|TRBD1|TRBJ2-2|TRBV18
TGTGCCAGCTCACCAAATCCCAAATCCTCCTCCGGGACAGGGGGTCTGTTTTTT
CASSPNPKSSSGTGGLFF
>.|TRBD1|TRBJ2-7|TRBV30
TGTGCCTGGGACTCCGGGACAGGGTCGATCGGGGAGCAGTACTTC
CAWDSGTGSIGEQYF
>.|.|TRBJ1-5|TRBV6-5
TGTGCCAGCAGATCGGGGTTGGGCAATCAGCCCCAGCATTTT
CASRSGLGNQPQHF
>.|TRBD1|TRBJ2-5|TRBV5-1
TGCGCCAGCAGCTTTGCAGGGGGAGAGACCCAGTACTTC
CASSFAGGETQYF
>once|.|TRBJ1-6|TRBV11-3
TGTGCCAGCAGCCCGCCGAGCGGCTCACCCCTCCACTTT
CASSPPSGSPLHF
>few|TRBD2|TRBJ2-7|TRBV3-1/TRBV3-2
TGTGCCAGCAGCCAAGGCGCTAGCGGGACTAAGTACTTC
CASSQGASGTKYF
>.|.|TRBJ1-5|TRBV28
TGTGCCAGCAGGGACGACAAAGGGGGTTACAATCAGCCCCAGCATTTT
CASRDDKGGYNQPQHF
>.|TRBD2|TRBJ2-7|TRBV2
TGTGCCAGCAGTGAACTTGGCGGGGGGTTCTACGAGCAGTACTTC
CASSELGGGFYEQYF
>.|.|TRBJ1-5|TRBV19
TGTGCCGGGTCTTGGACAGCCAATCAGCCCCAGCATTTT
CAGSWTANQPQHF
>.|TRBD2|TRBJ2-1|TRBV2
TGTGCCAGCAGTGGTACTAGCGGGAGAGTCAATGAGCAGTTCTTC
CASSGTSGRVNEQFF
>.|.|TRBJ2-1|TRBV9
TGTGCCAGCAGCGTCCGCTGGTCCGGGTCCTACAATGAGCAGTTCTTC
CASSVRWSGSYNEQFF
>.|TRBD2|TRBJ2-7|TRBV19
TGTGCCAGTAGTATAGGGCCTAGCGGGGTCTACGAGCAGTACTTC
CASSIGPSGVYEQYF
>.|TRBD1|TRBJ1-2|TRBV28
TGTGCCATAACAGGGGGGAACTATGGCTACACCTTC
CAITGGNYGYTF
>.|TRBD1|TRBJ1-2|TRBV19
TGTGCCAGTAGTATTGGGACAGGGAGCTATGGCTACACCTTC
CASSIGTGSYGYTF